The entry that follows covers one TCR beta chain sequence. The sample is drawn from a study of T cell changes during pregnancy in multiple sclerosis. The CDR3 sequence is 15 residues long. Germline CDR1 is SNHLY and CDR2 is FYNNEI. V lost 4 bases to trimming and J lost 8 bases, with 20 bases between them. TCRdb's table, derived via immunoSEQ multiplex PCR, lists solely in-frame clones and lacks some. Of fewer than 60,000 clones listed, around 95% were seen once; the top ten hold approximately 5.6%. The receptor was derived from a female donor with multiple sclerosis, enrolled in a pregnancy study. J is TRBJ1-2 and V is TRBV2, with D unclear. This material consisted of CD8+ T cells from peripheral blood mononuclear cells, taken in the first trimester of pregnancy. CDR3 DNA: TGTGCCAGCAGTGTTGGGGAGTGGATCAGAGGAGGCTACACCTTC. Its protein product is CASSVGEWIRGGYTF.